These 4 T cell receptor beta chains originate from one sample sequenced in a study of STAT3 mutations in large granular lymphocyte leukemia. Libraries were prepared by immunoSEQ multiplex PCR; TCRdb keeps only in-frame clonotypes and omits some of them. The sample records roughly 14,000 clones, 80% to 95% being singletons. Study-wide results and caveats: Every T-cell large granular lymphocyte leukemia patient had at least one immunodominant TCR beta clonotype.

What these receptors recognize is not known. The sequenced material came from peripheral blood mononuclear cells. Receptors were obtained from a woman between 50 and 59 years old with T-cell large granular lymphocyte leukemia. Some clones in this sample may be carry-over from other donors' samples.

The rearrangement links TRBV5-6 to TRBJ1-1; no firm D call. The CDR3 length is 13 residues. CDR1 is SGHDT and CDR2 is YYEEEE in the germline V gene. V lost 1 base, J lost 11 bases, and 15 bases lay in between. This CDR3 is CASSLRAWAWAFF. CDR3 nucleotide sequence: TGTGCCAGCAGCTTGCGGGCTTGGGCCTGGGCTTTCTTT. Filled out from reference TRBV5-6 and TRBJ1-1, the complete variable domain reads DAGVTQSPTHLIKTRGQQVTLRCSPKSGHDTVSWYQQALGQGPQFIFQYYEEEERQRGNFPDRFSGHQFPNYSSELNVNALLLGDSALYLCASSLRAWAWAFFGQGTRLTVV.

This clone is a singleton in its sample. The genes are TRBV7-2 and TRBJ2-3, with 10 bases lining up with TRBD2. The germline gives CDR1 SGHTA, CDR2 FQGNSA. The CDR3 extends over 15 amino acids. Trimming removed 5 bases from V and 4 bases from J; junction bases left unmatched: 6. CDR3 coding DNA: TGTGCCAGCAGCCGTCTAGCGGGAGAGGCAGATACGCAGTATTTT. Its protein product is CASSRLAGEADTQYF.

The CDR3 DNA follows: TGTGCCAGCAGCTTGGGGGGCAATGAGCAGTTCTTC. Its protein product is CASSLGGNEQFF. The gene calls are TRBV5-4 and TRBJ2-1; D gene ambiguous. Trimming pared 0 bases from V and 6 bases from J, leaving 4 bases between. CDR1 and CDR2 (germline): SGHNT, YYREEE (reference sequence). The CDR3 runs 12 residues.

The CDR3: CASSPRGGGTEAFF. The CDR3, as DNA: TGTGCCAGCTCACCACGGGGGGGAGGCACTGAAGCTTTCTTT. The V and J genes are TRBV18 and TRBJ1-1; the D gene is possibly TRBD1 (5 bases). V lost 1 base and J 4 bases, leaving 10 bases between the germline ends. The CDR3 is made up of 14 amino acids. The germline CDR1 and CDR2 sequences are KGHSH and LQKENI.